The clone carrying this T cell receptor beta chain was detected ten times or more. Its antigen is not known. The sample belongs to a study of regulatory T cells in long-lasting Graves disease. Findings of the study overall: Newly diagnosed patients had higher TCR diversity than persistent Graves' patients did. Among the persistent patients, 2,741 public clonotypes were shared, more than the approximately 960 shared among new patients.

Arm-PCR of CDR3 regions and iRepertoire HTBI primers were used to build TCR beta libraries. Using its own MiXCR run on the multiplex PCR reads, TCRdb lists one record per CDR3 protein. The sample consists of roughly 410,000 distinct CDR3 sequences, roughly 15% of them appearing once. Germline V gives CDR1 LNHNV, CDR2 YYDKDF (reference sequence). The V end lost 8 bases, the J end lost 1 base, and 11 bases lay between the germline ends. This CDR3 region has 13 residues. Time point given: newly diagnosed GD, antithyroid drugs for less than 3 months. Researchers made the TCR library from RNA that was extracted from PBMCs. These data also formed part of another study, on T cells in Graves' hyperthyroidism and ophthalmopathy. That source adds: Stable Graves' hyperthyroidism meant no ophthalmopathy progression within 18 months. Clonotypes that were expanded in thyroid above 0.001 mostly appeared in blood too.

This receptor was obtained from a woman between 35 and 50 years old with Graves disease. The source was peripheral blood mononuclear cells (PBMCs), collected at new diagnosis, from a patient treated with antithyroid drugs. J is TRBJ2-5 and V is TRBV15; D gene ambiguous. This CDR3 reads CATGRWGQETQYF. The CDR3 DNA reads TGTGCCACCGGACGGTGGGGCCAAGAGACCCAGTACTTC. The whole variable domain, filled in from reference TRBV15 and TRBJ2-5, reads DAMVIQNPRYQVTQFGKPVTLSCSQTLNHNVMYWYQQKSSQAPKLLFHYYDKDFNNEADTPDNFQSRRPNTSFCFLDIRSPGLGDTAMYLCATGRWGQETQYFGPGTRLLVL.